This is a list of T cell receptor beta chains from one sample in a study of cytomegalovirus exposure and HLA in healthy donors. TCRdb's copy holds only in-frame clones and misses some; the assay was immunoSEQ multiplex PCR. Here the sample spans about 160,000 clones, 84% being singletons. Sequences were obtained from PBMCs. The receptors shown here come from a man aged 45 to 65 in good health and CMV-seropositive. The CDR3 runs from the conserved cysteine through the conserved F or W. D genes are given only for firm matches.

TRBJ1-1,TRBV2,.,CASSDPPSPEAFF,TGTGCCAGCAGTGACCCCCCCAGTCCCGAAGCTTTCTTT
TRBJ2-3,TRBV5-1,TRBD2,CASSVTGGGDTQYF,TGCGCCAGCAGCGTTACCGGGGGGGGAGATACGCAGTATTTT
TRBJ1-2,TRBV6-5,.,CASSYLGGTNYGYTF,TGTGCCAGCAGTTACCTAGGCGGGACGAACTATGGCTACACCTTC
TRBJ1-1,TRBV29-1,TRBD1,CSATGGNKNTEAFF,TGCAGCGCTACAGGGGGCAATAAGAACACTGAAGCTTTCTTT
TRBJ2-1,TRBV2,.,CASSLNLYNEQFF,TGTGCCAGCAGTTTGAACTTATACAATGAGCAGTTCTTC
TRBJ2-7,TRBV14,.,CASSQDLGASYEQYF,TGTGCCAGCAGCCAAGATCTGGGGGCCTCCTACGAGCAGTACTTC
TRBJ1-2,TRBV11-1,.,CASSPEPAGYGYTF,TGTGCCAGCAGCCCCGAGCCTGCTGGCTATGGCTACACCTTC
TRBJ1-3,TRBV7-2,.,CASSRSGGSGNTIYF,TGTGCCAGCAGCCGAAGTGGAGGATCTGGAAACACCATATATTTT
TRBJ1-1,TRBV10-2,.,CASSESRGGTEAFF,TGCGCCAGCAGTGAGAGCCGGGGGGGGACTGAAGCTTTCTTT
TRBJ2-1,TRBV27,TRBD1,CASSSRDRGPHEQFF,TGTGCCAGCAGTTCCCGGGACAGGGGGCCCCATGAGCAGTTCTTC